This T cell receptor beta chain was found in a study of technical replicates of blood from a few donors. Method: immunoSEQ multiplex PCR; TCRdb's copy keeps in-frame clones and lacks some. The repertoire holds approximately 75,000 clones, with 90% to 96% as singletons. This clone was detected only a few times. Trimming pared 4 bases from V and 5 bases from J, leaving 12 bases between. This CDR3 comprises 14 residues. Germline-derived CDR1 and CDR2 are SGHRS and YFSETQ. Specimen: T cells isolated from PBMCs. The chain recombines TRBV5-1 with TRBJ1-4, with no clear D. The source of this sequence is a human donor in good health. In DNA, the CDR3 is TGCGCCAGCAGCCGGGGAAAGCAGAATGAAAAACTGTTTTTT. Translated, it gives CASSRGKQNEKLFF.